This T cell receptor beta chain was retrieved from a study of T-cell memory formation after mild COVID-19. Overall study: Most TCR clusters belonged to a single donor.

A few counts support this clonotype. Its antigen is not identified. Germline values: CDR1 SSHAT, CDR2 FNYEAQ (reference sequence). The CDR3 consists of 12 residues. Deletions cut 6 bases from V and 5 bases from J, with 8 bases between. TCRdb called the 5' RACE reads again in MiXCR, with one record for every CDR3 protein. Of roughly 500,000 distinct CDR3 sequences listed, around 21% were seen once; the top ten hold around 12%. Regarding the study as a whole: Some SARS-CoV-2-responding clones were already detected in memory before infection. Most CD4+ clones that shrank were in CM and EM, while CD8+ ones turned up in EMRA.

Sequencing input: PBMCs or a T cell subset sorted from them (not recorded which). The chain employs TRBV7-7 and TRBJ2-1; a weak D match, TRBD2 (5 bases). The TCR sequence derives from an adult woman who had mild COVID-19 (a few samples of this study predate the infection). Cell type and time point are not known. The CDR3 DNA reads as TGTGCCAGCAGAGGAGCGGACAATGAGCAGTTCTTC. It yields the protein CASRGADNEQFF.